These T cell receptor beta chains were read from a single sample in a study of blood T cell repertoires in COVID-19. The assay was immunoSEQ multiplex PCR, and TCRdb's table has in-frame clones only and misses some. The data contain roughly 150,000 clones, around nine tenths of them singletons. The material sequenced was peripheral blood. The receptor source for this set is a human donor in a cohort sampled during active COVID-19. CDR3s include the opening cysteine and the closing phenylalanine or tryptophan. D genes are given only for firm matches. Clone size is not always given. Where it is, it says once, few, many or a class for expanded clones.

abundance,d_gene,j_gene,v_gene,CDR3nt,CDR3aa
few,TRBD2,TRBJ2-2,TRBV9,TGTGCCAGTTCGGGGGGAACCGGGGAGCTGTTTTTT,CASSGGTGELFF
NA,TRBD1,TRBJ1-2,TRBV18,TGTGCCAGCTCACCCCCGACAGGGGGTAACTATGGCTACACCTTC,CASSPPTGGNYGYTF
NA,NA,TRBJ2-7,TRBV28,TGTGCCAGCAGACTAAACTACGAGCAGTACTTC,CASRLNYEQYF
NA,NA,TRBJ2-7,TRBV28,TGTGCCAGCAGTTTGGTCAGGGGCTACGAGCAGTACTTC,CASSLVRGYEQYF
NA,TRBD1,TRBJ1-1,TRBV12-3/TRBV12-4,TGTGCCAGCAGTTTAAGGGGACAGGAAGCTTTCTTT,CASSLRGQEAFF
NA,TRBD2,TRBJ2-1,TRBV3-1/TRBV3-2,TGTGCCAGCAGCCGTATCCCGGGCAGGGAGGGCAATGAGCAGTTCTTC,CASSRIPGREGNEQFF
NA,TRBD1,TRBJ1-5,TRBV5-6,TGTGCCAGCAGCTTGGCCGGGGACAGGGGACAGCCCCAGCATTTT,CASSLAGDRGQPQHF
NA,NA,TRBJ2-7,TRBV6-5,TGTGCCACCGTAAATTCCGGCGGCGAGCAGTACTTC,CATVNSGGEQYF
NA,TRBD1,TRBJ2-7,TRBV19,TGTGCCAGTAGCCACGTCGGGACAGGGGCCTTAGAGCAGTACTTC,CASSHVGTGALEQYF
NA,NA,TRBJ2-7,TRBV7-2,TGTGCCAGCAGCTTAGCGGATCTGACGGGCGAGCAGTACTTC,CASSLADLTGEQYF
NA,NA,TRBJ2-7,TRBV27,TGTGCCAGCAGTTTGTCCGGGAACTACGAGCAGTACTTC,CASSLSGNYEQYF
NA,NA,TRBJ2-7,TRBV2,TGTGCCAGCAGTGCGCAACCCTACTACGAGCAGTACTTC,CASSAQPYYEQYF
NA,TRBD2,TRBJ2-1,TRBV20-1,TGCAGTGCTAGTTTCCTAGCGGGGGGAATTCTCTACAATGAGCAGTTCTTC,CSASFLAGGILYNEQFF
NA,NA,TRBJ2-1,TRBV6-2/TRBV6-3,TGTGCCAGCAGTTACAGTAGCGGCAATGAGCAGTTCTTC,CASSYSSGNEQFF
NA,NA,TRBJ2-7,TRBV7-8,TGTGCCAGCAGCTTAGACCGCTTACAGGGAACCGGCCCTCAGTACTTC,CASSLDRLQGTGPQYF
NA,NA,TRBJ1-1,TRBV18,TGTGCCAGCTCACCATGGAGTGGAGCTGAAGCTTTCTTT,CASSPWSGAEAFF
NA,NA,TRBJ1-1,TRBV7-3,TGTGCCAGCAGCTCACTGACAGACACTGAAGCTTTCTTT,CASSSLTDTEAFF
NA,NA,TRBJ1-1,TRBV27,TGTGCCAGCAGTCCCAATTCCTACAGCACTGAAGCTTTCTTT,CASSPNSYSTEAFF
NA,NA,TRBJ1-6,TRBV9,TGTGCCAGCAGCCCCTCGGGGGGGAGCTCCTATAATTCACCCCTCCACTTT,CASSPSGGSSYNSPLHF
NA,NA,TRBJ2-3,TRBV27,TGTGCCAGCAGTTTATCAGGGCGGGACACAGATACGCAGTATTTT,CASSLSGRDTDTQYF
few,TRBD1,TRBJ2-3,TRBV7-9,TGTGCCAGCAGCCGTGACAGGGAGACAGATACGCAGTATTTT,CASSRDRETDTQYF
NA,NA,TRBJ2-7,TRBV14,TGTGCCAGCAGCCCCCCCCTGCGATTAGCGGCCACCTACGAGCAGTACTTC,CASSPPLRLAATYEQYF
NA,TRBD1,TRBJ1-5,TRBV6-6,TGTGCCAGCAGATCATCCACGACAGGGGTGGGACAGCCCCAGCATTTT,CASRSSTTGVGQPQHF
NA,NA,TRBJ2-1,TRBV12-3/TRBV12-4,TGTGCCACCACGGGTTACAATGAGCAGTTCTTC,CATTGYNEQFF
few,NA,TRBJ1-1,TRBV30,TGTGCCTGGAGTGGGGCCAGAGTCGGGATGAACACTGAAGCTTTCTTT,CAWSGARVGMNTEAFF
NA,TRBD1,TRBJ1-2,TRBV30,TGTGCCTTCCCGGACAGGGAGGGCTACACCTTC,CAFPDREGYTF
NA,NA,TRBJ2-7,TRBV6-5,TGTGCCAGCAGTTACCGACTAGCCTACGAGCAGTACTTC,CASSYRLAYEQYF
NA,TRBD1,TRBJ2-7,TRBV5-1,TGCGCCAGCAGCACGCAACCGGGACAGGCTTCCTACGAGCAGTACTTC,CASSTQPGQASYEQYF
NA,NA,TRBJ1-1,TRBV28,TGTGCCAGCAGTTTATTAACCCCCGGGGGGGGCACTGAAGCTTTCTTT,CASSLLTPGGGTEAFF
NA,TRBD2,TRBJ2-1,TRBV3-1/TRBV3-2,TGTGCCAGCAGCTCCCGGACTAGCGGGATGTACAATGAGCAGTTCTTC,CASSSRTSGMYNEQFF
NA,TRBD1,TRBJ2-7,TRBV28,TGTGCCAGCATCCGACAGGGACGTCCCTACGAGCAGTACTTC,CASIRQGRPYEQYF
NA,TRBD1,TRBJ1-5,TRBV19,TGTGCCAGTAGTAGTACAGGGGGCGGCAGCCAGCCCCAGCATTTT,CASSSTGGGSQPQHF
NA,NA,TRBJ2-7,TRBV27,TGTGCCAGCAGTTCAGGATCCTACGAGCAGTACTTC,CASSSGSYEQYF
NA,NA,TRBJ1-2,TRBV7-2,TGTGCCAGCAGCTTAGATGCAGGGCGCTTCTATGGCTACACCTTC,CASSLDAGRFYGYTF
once,TRBD1,TRBJ2-7,TRBV5-6,TGTGCCAGCAGCTTGCGTCCGGACAGGGTTTACGATGTGGACTTC,CASSLRPDRVYDVDF
NA,NA,TRBJ1-2,TRBV6-5,TGTGCCAGCAGTTACTCGGGGGGGCAGGGGATAGGCTACACCTTC,CASSYSGGQGIGYTF
NA,NA,TRBJ2-7,TRBV7-2,TGTGCCAGCAGCTTAGTACTAGGCTACGAGCAGTACTTC,CASSLVLGYEQYF
NA,TRBD1,TRBJ2-3,TRBV29-1,TGCAGCGAGCGGACAGGATTGGCAGATACGCAGTATTTT,CSERTGLADTQYF
NA,TRBD1,TRBJ2-7,TRBV5-5,TGTGCCAGCAGCTCGCTGACAGGGAGCTCCTACGAGCAGTACTTC,CASSSLTGSSYEQYF
NA,TRBD2,TRBJ2-7,TRBV27,TGTGCCAGCAGTTTAATCAGCGGGGGGGCCCACGAGCAGTACTTC,CASSLISGGAHEQYF
NA,TRBD2,TRBJ2-5,TRBV2,TGTGCCAGCAGTCAACTCCCGCCAAGGGACTACGCCGGAGAGACCCAGTACTTC,CASSQLPPRDYAGETQYF
NA,TRBD1,TRBJ2-7,TRBV5-1,TGCGCCAGCAGCTTGAGACAGGGGTACGAGCAGTACTTC,CASSLRQGYEQYF
few,NA,TRBJ2-7,TRBV19,TGTGCCAGTATTGACAGCTACTACGAGCAGTACTTC,CASIDSYYEQYF
NA,TRBD1,TRBJ1-2,TRBV30,TGTGCCTGGAGCTACACAGGGGGTGATGCGAGTGGCTACACCTTC,CAWSYTGGDASGYTF
NA,NA,TRBJ1-2,TRBV7-2,TGTGCCAGCAGCTTAGGGATGGGGCGTTATGGCTACACCTTC,CASSLGMGRYGYTF
NA,TRBD1,TRBJ2-6,TRBV5-4,TGTGCCAGCATCCGGGACAGGGCACCCTCTGGGGCCAACGTCCTGACTTTC,CASIRDRAPSGANVLTF
NA,TRBD2,TRBJ2-1,TRBV7-7,TGTGCTAGCAGCAGTTATATGGGGACTAGCGGTGGCAATGAGCAGTTCTTC,CASSSYMGTSGGNEQFF
NA,NA,TRBJ2-5,TRBV10-2,TGCGCCAGCAGTGATAAGCCAATAGAAGAGACCCAGTACTTC,CASSDKPIEETQYF
NA,TRBD2,TRBJ2-1,TRBV4-2,TGTGCCAGCAGCCTTACTAGCGGGAGAGCGGGCTACAATGAGCAGTTCTTC,CASSLTSGRAGYNEQFF
NA,NA,TRBJ2-5,TRBV19,TGTGCCAGTAGTATAGCCGCTCAGGGGGAGACCCAGTACTTC,CASSIAAQGETQYF
few,TRBD1,TRBJ1-2,TRBV29-1,TGCAGCGTTGTGATACAGGGGGCCTATGGCTACACCTTC,CSVVIQGAYGYTF
NA,TRBD2,TRBJ2-2,TRBV11-3,TGTGCCAGCAGCGGTATTACGAGCGGGAGGTACACCGGGGAGCTGTTTTTT,CASSGITSGRYTGELFF
NA,TRBD2,TRBJ2-6,TRBV11-2,TGTGCCAGCAGCCCAGGACTAGCGGGAGTTGGGGCCAACGTCCTGACTTTC,CASSPGLAGVGANVLTF
NA,NA,TRBJ2-1,TRBV28,TGTGCCAGCAGTTCCCCCAGGCCCCCAGATAGCTCCTACAATGAGCAGTTCTTC,CASSSPRPPDSSYNEQFF
NA,NA,TRBJ1-1,TRBV27,TGTGCCAGCGGGTGGGTCAGGACAAACACTGAAGCTTTCTTT,CASGWVRTNTEAFF